The table lists the clone carrying this TCR beta chain with a few counts. In the original analysis: Using reference gene primer amplification, nucleated cell counts were estimated. Libraries were prepared by immunoSEQ multiplex PCR; TCRdb keeps only in-frame clonotypes and omits some of them. The V and J calls and clone size are taken from that table; D and trimming were inferred from the DNA. The sample has about 46,000 clones, under 90% seen once. This entry comes from a study of blood T cell repertoires in COVID-19. Study background: The United States, Italy and Spain provided the acute and convalescent COVID-19 samples. PBMCs, B-cell-depleted T cells, or T cells provided the cDNA or gDNA that made up the material.

The germline CDR1 and CDR2 sequences are MGHRA and YSYEKL. V shed 2 bases and J 2 bases; nucleotides not matched to a gene: 7. This CDR3 region has 17 residues. The chain couples TRBV4-1 to TRBJ2-1; 9 bases fit TRBD2. The clonotype comes from a man in his 60s with acute or convalescent COVID-19. The sample consisted of peripheral blood. CDR3 DNA: TGCGCCAGCAGCCAACCTCGGACTAGCGAGGCCTACAATGAGCAGTTCTTC. Amino acid sequence: CASSQPRTSEAYNEQFF.